Listed here are 26 T cell receptor beta chains from one sample, sequenced in a study of patients and donors after allogeneic stem cell transplantation. MiXCR, applied by TCRdb to the RT-PCR reads, yields one record per CDR3 protein. The sample gives approximately 27,000 distinct CDR3 sequences, 7% to 8.5% of which show up once; around 50% is in the top ten. Material: blood, either unsorted or a sorted T cell fraction (not recorded which). The source is a human donor who was either an allogeneic HSCT recipient or a stem cell or donor lymphocyte infusion donor (not recorded which). It is not recorded whose cells these are; they may come from a transplant donor.

This clonotype was seen repeatedly, ten times or more. This sequence joins TRBV13 and TRBJ2-1; a weak D match, TRBD2 (6 bases). Trimming cost V 1 base and J 0 bases, with 10 bases left between them. CDR3 size: 16 residues. The germline V gene encodes CDR1 PRHDT and CDR2 FYEKMQ (reference sequence). The CDR3 reads CASSLVGGSSYNEQFF. CDR3 DNA sequence: TGTGCCAGCAGCTTAGTCGGGGGTAGCTCCTACAATGAGCAGTTCTTC.

This clonotype was seen a handful of times. The chain links TRBV6-1 to TRBJ1-1, with a tentative D call TRBD1 (5 bases). This CDR3 spans 15 amino acids. Germline V gene lookup returns CDR1 MNHNS and CDR2 SASEGT. Trimming took off 6 bases at V and 1 base at J, with 15 bases between the two ends. This CDR3 reads CASRPYRRGNTEAFF. The CDR3 coding sequence is TGTGCCAGCAGGCCTTACAGGAGGGGGAACACTGAAGCTTTCTTT.

This clonotype was detected ten times or more. This chain connects TRBV4-2 to TRBJ1-2, with TRBD1 as a possible D gene (5 bases). Germline lookup yields CDR1 LGHNA and CDR2 YNFKEQ. The CDR3 runs 15 residues. The ends were cut back, 4 bases at V and 6 bases at J, with 18 bases in the middle. The CDR3: CASSPRGKPDDGYTF. Written as DNA, the CDR3 is TGTGCCAGCAGCCCTCGGGGCAAGCCCGACGATGGCTACACCTTC.

This clonotype was counted between two and nine times. The chain has TRBV5-1 and TRBJ1-4, with D hard to call. V was shortened by 3 bases and J by 8 bases, with 14 bases between the two germline ends. The length of the CDR3 is 14 residues. Germline-derived CDR1 and CDR2 are SGHRS and YFSETQ. The CDR3 bases are TGCGCCAGCAGCTCCCCGCCTCACCTGGAAAAACTGTTTTTT. Protein product: CASSSPPHLEKLFF.

This clonotype was seen a handful of times. The V gene is TRBV3-1, the J gene TRBJ2-3, with 7 positions matching TRBD2. This CDR3 has 16 residues. Germline V gene lookup returns CDR1 LGHDT and CDR2 YNNKEL (reference sequence). The ends lost 0 bases at V and 2 bases at J; junction bases unmatched: 5. CDR3 nucleotides: TGTGCCAGCAGCCAAGAACGTCTAGCGGACACAGATACGCAGTATTTT. This codes for CASSQERLADTDTQYF.

The genes are TRBV20-1 and TRBJ1-3; no clear D. Trimming removed 6 bases at V and 2 bases at J, with 11 bases between. The CDR3 spans 13 residues. The V gene's germline CDR1 is DFQATT and CDR2 SNEGSKA (reference sequence). This CDR3 is CSAGEPPGNTIYF. The CDR3 coding sequence is TGCAGTGCGGGCGAACCCCCTGGAAACACCATATATTTT.

This clonotype has ten or more counts. The gene calls are TRBV5-1 and TRBJ2-7; 10 nucleotides agree with TRBD1. Germline V gene lookup returns CDR1 SGHRS and CDR2 YFSETQ. J gave up 5 bases and V 4 bases, and 6 bases lay outside the gene matches. The CDR3 is 14 residues long. Here the CDR3 DNA reads TGCGCCAGCAGCCCGACAGGGGGCGGCGACGAGCAGTACTTC. Encoded protein: CASSPTGGGDEQYF.

Only a few counts were recorded for this clonotype. The DNA of the CDR3 is TGCGCCAGCAGCTTGAGGGGAGAGGGGGATACGCAGTATTTT. Its translation is CASSLRGEGDTQYF. The chain is built from TRBV5-1 and TRBJ2-3; D is tentatively TRBD1 or TRBD2 (5 bases each). With 1 base removed from V and 6 bases from J, the gap between germline ends came to 12 bases. CDR1 and CDR2 (germline): SGHRS, YFSETQ. The CDR3 contains 14 residues.

V and J are TRBV25-1 and TRBJ2-7; 8 nucleotides line up with TRBD1. The CDR3 totals 17 residues. Per the germline V gene, CDR1 is MGHDK and CDR2 is SYGVNS. Unmatched junction bases numbered 21, after V lost 8 bases and J lost 6 bases. This CDR3 reads CASGKTGAGGYRVEQYF. CDR3 DNA: TGTGCCAGCGGTAAGACTGGGGCAGGGGGCTATCGGGTCGAGCAGTACTTC.

Ten or more counts support this clonotype. The V call is TRBV11-2, the J call TRBJ2-5, with TRBD1 as a possible D gene (6 bases). The V end lost 5 bases, the J end lost 4 bases, and 14 bases lay between the germline ends. Germline lookup yields CDR1 SGHAT and CDR2 FQNNGV. The length of the CDR3 is 14 residues. CDR3 residues: CASSPNRVAETQYF. The CDR3 region has the DNA TGTGCCAGCAGCCCTAACAGGGTAGCAGAGACCCAGTACTTC. The full variable domain, with the rest looked up from reference TRBV11-2 and TRBJ2-5, is EAGVAQSPRYKIIEKRQSVAFWCNPISGHATLYWYQQILGQGPKLLIQFQNNGVVDDSQLPKDRFSAERLKGVDSTLKIQPAKLEDSAVYLCASSPNRVAETQYFGPGTRLLVL.

This clonotype showed up many times. The chain recombines TRBV11-2 with TRBJ2-2; D is possibly TRBD2 (6 bases). This CDR3 has 19 residues. V was cut by 5 bases and J by 0 bases, with 22 bases left in between. Germline V CDR1 and CDR2: SGHAT, FQNNGV. DNA of the CDR3: TGTGCCAGCAGCCGACTACTTTACCCCGGGAGTACGAACACCGGGGAGCTGTTTTTT. Its translation: CASSRLLYPGSTNTGELFF. The whole variable domain, remainder taken from reference TRBV11-2 and TRBJ2-2, is EAGVAQSPRYKIIEKRQSVAFWCNPISGHATLYWYQQILGQGPKLLIQFQNNGVVDDSQLPKDRFSAERLKGVDSTLKIQPAKLEDSAVYLCASSRLLYPGSTNTGELFFGEGSRLTVL.

This clonotype has just a few counts. The chain joins TRBV5-1 to TRBJ2-1; D is undetermined. The CDR3 loop spans 15 amino acids. With 0 bases removed from V and 5 bases from J, the gap between germline ends came to 12 bases. CDR1 SGHRS and CDR2 YFSETQ come from the germline V gene. This chain's CDR3 is CASSLAPYSNNEQFF. CDR3 nucleotide sequence: TGCGCCAGCAGCTTGGCCCCCTACAGTAACAATGAGCAGTTCTTC.

The table lists this clonotype with many counts. This sequence joins TRBV20-1 and TRBJ2-3; tentative D call: TRBD2 (6 bases). Germline CDR1 DFQATT, CDR2 SNEGSKA (reference sequence). V lost 6 bases and J 1 base, leaving 20 bases between the germline ends. The CDR3 runs 16 residues. The CDR3 region has the DNA TGCAGTGCAGAAATACTAGCATGGGAAGGCACAGATACGCAGTATTTT. This codes for CSAEILAWEGTDTQYF.

This clonotype appeared a few times. The V call is TRBV28, the J call TRBJ1-1; unclear D gene. Trimming left V 7 bases short and J 4 bases short, with 13 bases between. CDR1 MDHEN and CDR2 SYDVKM come from the germline V gene. This CDR3 has 13 residues. The CDR3 sequence is CASILRGFTEAFF. CDR3 sequence (DNA): TGTGCCAGCATCCTAAGAGGGTTCACTGAAGCTTTCTTT. The full variable domain, completed using reference TRBV28 and TRBJ1-1, is DVKVTQSSRYLVKRTGEKVFLECVQDMDHENMFWYRQDPGLGLRLIYFSYDVKMKEKGDIPEGYSVSREKKERFSLILESASTNQTSMYLCASILRGFTEAFFGQGTRLTVV.

The chain carries TRBV28 and TRBJ1-1; D may be TRBD1 (5 bases). Germline loops: CDR1 MDHEN, CDR2 SYDVKM. Trimming cost V 6 bases and J 0 bases, with 8 bases left between them. The CDR3 sequence is 13 residues long. The CDR3 DNA follows: TGTGCCAGCAGGGACACCATGAACACTGAAGCTTTCTTT. Protein sequence: CASRDTMNTEAFF.

This clonotype showed up just a few times. The CDR3 protein is CASSLAQGTEAFF. In DNA, the CDR3 is TGTGCCAGCAGCTTAGCGCAGGGGACTGAAGCTTTCTTT. This chain joins TRBV7-9 and TRBJ1-1; a possible D gene is TRBD1 (6 bases). Germline-derived CDR1 and CDR2 are SEHNR and FQNEAQ (reference sequence). V lost 0 bases, J lost 5 bases, and 7 bases lay in between. There are 13 residues in the CDR3. Looking up the rest from reference TRBV7-9 and TRBJ1-1 gives the full variable domain: DTGVSQNPRHKITKRGQNVTFRCDPISEHNRLYWYRQTLGQGPEFLTYFQNEAQLEKSRLLSDRFSAERPKGSFSTLEIQRTEQGDSAMYLCASSLAQGTEAFFGQGTRLTVV.

In this sample, this clonotype turned up a few times. The chain employs TRBV27 and TRBJ2-7; D is ambiguous. Germline V CDR1 and CDR2: MNHEY, SMNVEV (reference sequence). V lost 10 bases to trimming and J lost 3 bases, with 1 base between them. The CDR3 consists of 8 residues. CDR3 sequence: CAIYEQYF. The CDR3 DNA is TGTGCCATCTACGAGCAGTACTTC.

This clonotype was detected only a few times. The chain couples TRBV5-5 to TRBJ1-6; D is unclear. V lost 1 base to trimming and J lost 3 bases, with 11 bases between them. This CDR3 comprises 16 residues. Germline V lookup: CDR1 SGHKS, CDR2 YYEKEE (reference sequence). The CDR3 DNA is TGTGCCAGCAGCTTGACGGACCCTGGCTATAATTCACCCCTCCACTTT. Residues: CASSLTDPGYNSPLHF.

There are many counts of this clonotype. This chain links TRBV2 with TRBJ1-1; no clear D. Germline V gives CDR1 SNHLY, CDR2 FYNNEI. V dropped 3 bases and J dropped 4 bases, with 9 bases sitting between them. CDR3 size: 13 residues. This CDR3 reads CASSEAEITEAFF. DNA for the CDR3: TGTGCCAGCAGTGAGGCCGAAATCACTGAAGCTTTCTTT.

V is TRBV30 and J is TRBJ1-5; D ambiguous. Trimming took 4 bases from V and 5 from J, leaving 15 bases between them. This CDR3 spans 14 amino acids. CDR1 is GTSNPN and CDR2 is SVGIG in the germline V gene (reference sequence). CDR3 nucleotide sequence: TGTGCCTGGAAAGGTCGGAGCGGTGATCAGCCCCAGCATTTT. Its translation: CAWKGRSGDQPQHF.

This chain links TRBV18 with TRBJ1-5; 7 bases line up with TRBD1. V was pared by 2 bases and J by 7 bases, with 2 bases of the junction left unmatched. Germline values: CDR1 KGHSH, CDR2 LQKENI. There are 13 residues in the CDR3. CDR3 coding DNA: TGTGCCAGCTCACCAGGAGGGGGCCAGCCCCAGCATTTT. Encoded protein: CASSPGGGQPQHF.

J is TRBJ1-2 and V is TRBV7-9; 9 positions match TRBD1. The CDR3 contains 14 residues. Germline V gene data show CDR1 as SEHNR and CDR2 as FQNEAQ (reference sequence). V trimming: 3 bases; J trimming: 8 bases; junction bases outside the gene matches: 7. This chain's CDR3 is CASSLTGGSKGYTF. The DNA of the CDR3 is TGTGCCAGCAGCTTGACAGGGGGAAGTAAAGGCTACACCTTC.

This clonotype came up many times. The chain uses TRBV9 and TRBJ2-7, with D tentatively TRBD1 (5 bases). Between the trimmed V and J ends, which lost 0 bases and 6 bases, there was a span of 13 bases. The CDR3 totals 14 residues. Germline values: CDR1 SGDLS, CDR2 YYNGEE. CDR3 amino acids: CASSVDPQVGEQYF. The CDR3 coding sequence is TGTGCCAGCAGCGTAGACCCACAGGTAGGCGAGCAGTACTTC.

This clonotype was seen repeatedly, ten times or more. The chain recombines TRBV5-5 with TRBJ2-5; no firm D call. Trimming shortened V by 4 bases and J by 1 base, and 14 bases separated the two germline ends. Germline CDR1 reads SGHKS; CDR2 reads YYEKEE (reference sequence). The CDR3 loop spans 15 amino acids. For the CDR3, the DNA is TGTGCCAGCAGCCCCCAGGTGTGGAGCCAAGAGACCCAGTACTTC. Translating gives CASSPQVWSQETQYF.

Only a few counts were recorded for this clonotype. V usage is TRBV7-9 and J usage is TRBJ2-7; D is possibly TRBD1 (6 bases). The CDR3 runs 14 residues. Germline V lookup: CDR1 SEHNR, CDR2 FQNEAQ (reference sequence). V gave up 5 bases and J gave up 4 bases, with 15 bases separating them. CDR3 sequence: CASSRTEKFYEQYF. In DNA form, the CDR3 reads TGTGCCAGCAGCCGGACAGAAAAGTTTTACGAGCAGTACTTC.

The chain links TRBV19 to TRBJ2-1, with 14 bases identical to TRBD2. CDR1 and CDR2 from the germline V gene are LNHDA and SQIVND (reference sequence). This CDR3 region has 19 residues. The J segment lost 5 bases and the V segment lost 4 bases, leaving 13 bases of the junction unmatched. In nucleotides, the CDR3 is TGTGCCAGTAGTACTTACGGACTAGCGGGAGGTATGACGCACAATGAGCAGTTCTTC. Translating gives CASSTYGLAGGMTHNEQFF.